The present entry profiles one T cell receptor (beta chain) with its context. Antigen: not known. These data originate in a study of OX40 agonist ivuxolimab in advanced cancers. In the study overall: Three patients, one with hepatocellular carcinoma and two with cutaneous melanoma, achieved partial responses. Study findings and constraints: Relative to CD4+ cells, CD8+ T cells on average had more expanded clones. At doses 0.1 to 3.0 mg/kg, CD4+ and CD8+ clones expanded.

The V and J ends lost 4 bases and 6 bases respectively, with 11 bases between them. There are 13 residues in the CDR3. Germline V gives CDR1 MNHNS, CDR2 SASEGT. The protocol was immunoSEQ multiplex PCR, while the TCRdb copy is restricted to in-frame clones and leaves out a portion. Of approximately 60,000 clones listed, roughly 82% are singletons. The chain links TRBV6-1 to TRBJ2-3; D might be TRBD2 (5 bases). This specimen was CD4+ or CD8+ T cells sorted from blood, taken in a trial of the OX40 agonist ivuxolimab. This clonotype originated in an adult with an advanced solid tumor such as melanoma, head and neck, liver or kidney cancer. DNA for the CDR3: TGTGCCAGCAGTGGGGAGCTAGGGGATACGCAGTATTTT. It specifies CASSGELGDTQYF.